One sample yielded the 11 T cell receptor beta chains listed below, sequenced in a study of T cell changes during pregnancy in multiple sclerosis. Measured with immunoSEQ multiplex PCR; TCRdb has only the in-frame clones, and not every one. In the table there are over 50,000 clones, roughly 87% of which are singletons. The source was peripheral blood, collected in the first trimester of pregnancy. The receptors were sampled from a female donor with multiple sclerosis, enrolled in a pregnancy study.

Of note for this clone: One end of the junction is discordant with germline, which a read error may explain. V gene TRBV19 combines with J gene TRBJ1-1; maybe TRBD1 (6 bases). Germline values: CDR1 LNHDA, CDR2 SQIVND (reference sequence). The CDR3 covers 14 residues. CDR3 sequence reads: CASSIPTGNSEAFF. The CDR3 region has the DNA TGTGCCAGTAGTATTCCCACAGGGAACTCTGAAGCTTTCTTT.

The V and J genes are TRBV5-1 and TRBJ2-3; unclear D gene. Trimming stripped 4 bases from V and 2 bases from J, with 11 bases between. The CDR3 has 14 residues. CDR1 and CDR2 (germline): SGHRS, YFSETQ. The CDR3 nucleotides are TGCGCCAGCAGCCTCGAAACTCACACAGATACGCAGTATTTT. Amino acids: CASSLETHTDTQYF.

This chain joins TRBV5-1 and TRBJ2-5, with 7 bases lining up with TRBD2. This CDR3 comprises 15 residues. Trimming removed 0 bases from V and 2 bases from J; junction bases left unmatched: 4. CDR1 and CDR2 (germline): SGHRS, YFSETQ. The CDR3 DNA follows: TGCGCCAGCAGCTTGGCCGGGCGGGGGCAAGAGACCCAGTACTTC. Encoded protein: CASSLAGRGQETQYF.

V gene TRBV30 combines with J gene TRBJ1-1; D is perhaps TRBD1 (5 bases). The CDR3 has 15 residues. Germline loops: CDR1 GTSNPN, CDR2 SVGIG (reference sequence). Trimming removed 3 bases at V and 2 bases at J, with 16 bases between. CDR3 sequence: CAWSHYDRPNTEAFF. CDR3 nucleotides: TGTGCCTGGAGCCATTACGACAGACCCAACACTGAAGCTTTCTTT.

This clone was counted a single time. This sequence joins TRBV7-2 and TRBJ2-5, with 8 bases identical to TRBD1. Germline trimming cut 3 bases from V and 5 bases from J; bases unmatched to any gene: 5. The CDR3 extends over 14 amino acids. The germline V gene encodes CDR1 SGHTA and CDR2 FQGNSA. Here the CDR3 DNA reads TGTGCCAGCAGCTTCCGAGACAGGGGTGAGACCCAGTACTTC. This sequence encodes CASSFRDRGETQYF.

The chain carries TRBV5-1 and TRBJ1-1; D remains unclear. CDR3 length: 12 residues. Looked up from germline, CDR1 is SGHRS and CDR2 is YFSETQ. Trimming took off 2 bases at V and 6 bases at J, with 8 bases between the two ends. The CDR3: CASSFDDSEAFF. CDR3 DNA: TGCGCCAGCAGCTTCGATGACTCTGAAGCTTTCTTT.

This chain links TRBV6-1 with TRBJ1-2; 9 bases agree with TRBD1. The CDR3 spans 15 residues. V lost 5 bases and J lost 5; bases outside the gene matches: 9. Germline assignment: CDR1 MNHNS and CDR2 SASEGT. Here the CDR3 reads CASSPRPGQGYGYTF. The CDR3 DNA sequence: TGTGCCAGCAGTCCGCGACCGGGACAGGGATATGGCTACACCTTC.

The chain uses TRBV5-6 and TRBJ2-1; TRBD2 matches at 9 bases. Germline trimming cut 0 bases from V and 2 bases from J; bases unmatched to any gene: 6. The CDR3 is 17 amino acids. The germline CDR1 and CDR2 sequences are SGHDT and YYEEEE. The CDR3 DNA sequence: TGTGCCAGCAGCTTGGCCGGGCGGGAGGGAGCCTACAATGAGCAGTTCTTC. This codes for CASSLAGREGAYNEQFF.

This chain links TRBV5-1 with TRBJ1-1; D gene uncertain. The CDR3 sequence is 15 residues long. Germline loops: CDR1 SGHRS, CDR2 YFSETQ. V lost 1 base, J lost 0 bases, and 10 bases lay in between. The CDR3 region is CASSLSGLMNTEAFF. The CDR3, as DNA: TGCGCCAGCAGCTTGTCAGGCCTCATGAACACTGAAGCTTTCTTT.

This chain links TRBV5-6 with TRBJ1-4; no clear D. V gave up 4 bases and J gave up 6 bases, with 13 bases separating them. This CDR3 spans 14 amino acids. Germline values: CDR1 SGHDT, CDR2 YYEEEE. This CDR3 is CASSPVEGYEKLFF. CDR3 in DNA: TGTGCCAGCAGCCCCGTTGAGGGTTATGAAAAACTGTTTTTT.

This chain connects TRBV19 to TRBJ1-2; the D gene is possibly TRBD1 (5 bases). V lost 3 bases to trimming and J lost 6 bases, with 11 bases between them. The germline V gene has CDR1 LNHDA and CDR2 SQIVND (reference sequence). The CDR3 loop spans 13 amino acids. The CDR3 DNA sequence: TGTGCCAGTAGTATGCAGGGATTTAATGGCTACACCTTC. Translating gives CASSMQGFNGYTF.